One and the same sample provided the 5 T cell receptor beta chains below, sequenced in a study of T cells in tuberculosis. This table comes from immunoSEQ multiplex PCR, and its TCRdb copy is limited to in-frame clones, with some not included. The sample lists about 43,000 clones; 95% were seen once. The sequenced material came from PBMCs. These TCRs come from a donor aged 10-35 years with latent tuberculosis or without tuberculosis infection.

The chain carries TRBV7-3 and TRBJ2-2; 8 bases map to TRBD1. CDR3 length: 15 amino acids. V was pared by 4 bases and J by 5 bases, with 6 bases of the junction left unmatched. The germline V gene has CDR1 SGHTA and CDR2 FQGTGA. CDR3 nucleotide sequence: TGTGCCAGCAGCTACCGGACAGGGAGAACCGGGGAGCTGTTTTTT. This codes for CASSYRTGRTGELFF.

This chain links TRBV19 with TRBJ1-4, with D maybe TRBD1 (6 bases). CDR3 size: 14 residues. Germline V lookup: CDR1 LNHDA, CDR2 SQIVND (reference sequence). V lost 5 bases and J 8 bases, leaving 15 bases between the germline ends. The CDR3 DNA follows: TGTGCCAGTAGTGCACAGGGCGGGGGAGAAAAACTGTTTTTT. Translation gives CASSAQGGGEKLFF.

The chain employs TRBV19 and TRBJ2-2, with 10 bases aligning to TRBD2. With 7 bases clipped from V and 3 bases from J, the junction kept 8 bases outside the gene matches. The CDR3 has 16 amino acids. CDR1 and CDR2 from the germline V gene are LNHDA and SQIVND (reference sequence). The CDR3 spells CASIVLAGAHTGELFF. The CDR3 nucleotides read TGTGCCAGTATTGTCCTAGCGGGGGCTCACACCGGGGAGCTGTTTTTT.

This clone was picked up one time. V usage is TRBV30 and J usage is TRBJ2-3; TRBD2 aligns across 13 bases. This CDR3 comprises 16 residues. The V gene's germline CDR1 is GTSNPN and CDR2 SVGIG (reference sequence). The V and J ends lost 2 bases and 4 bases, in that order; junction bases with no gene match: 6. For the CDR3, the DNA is TGTGCCTGGAGTATCACTAGCGGGGGGGCCGCAGATACGCAGTATTTT. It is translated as CAWSITSGGAADTQYF.

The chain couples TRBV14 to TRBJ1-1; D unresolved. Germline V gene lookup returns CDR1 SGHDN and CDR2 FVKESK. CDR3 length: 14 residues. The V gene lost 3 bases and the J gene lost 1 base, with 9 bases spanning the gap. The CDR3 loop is CASSHGRANTEAFF. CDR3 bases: TGTGCCAGCAGCCACGGGCGGGCGAACACTGAAGCTTTCTTT.